The sequence of this TCR beta chain was determined in a study of blood T cells in healthy people across ages. General study findings and limits: Significant beta diversity loss was already apparent by age approximately 38, declining roughly linearly.

CDR3 length: 14 amino acids. V shed 2 bases and J shed 1 base, with 8 bases lying between them. Note on this clonotype: Antigen: not known.

With a J-beta primer mix and a sample-barcoded 5' primer, a second PCR ran 7 to 11 cycles. TCRdb re-derived calls from the 5' RACE reads in MiXCR, one entry per CDR3 protein. The data hold 750,000 to 950,000 distinct CDR3 sequences, with less than 70% observed a single time. The receptor was derived from an elderly man in good health. V gene TRBV12-3 or TRBV12-4 combines with J gene TRBJ2-5; D is perhaps TRBD1 (5 bases). Sequencing was done on a sample of blood. The CDR3 loop reads CASSLKGSQETQYF. DNA of the CDR3: TGTGCCAGCAGTTTAAAGGGGTCCCAAGAGACCCAGTACTTC.